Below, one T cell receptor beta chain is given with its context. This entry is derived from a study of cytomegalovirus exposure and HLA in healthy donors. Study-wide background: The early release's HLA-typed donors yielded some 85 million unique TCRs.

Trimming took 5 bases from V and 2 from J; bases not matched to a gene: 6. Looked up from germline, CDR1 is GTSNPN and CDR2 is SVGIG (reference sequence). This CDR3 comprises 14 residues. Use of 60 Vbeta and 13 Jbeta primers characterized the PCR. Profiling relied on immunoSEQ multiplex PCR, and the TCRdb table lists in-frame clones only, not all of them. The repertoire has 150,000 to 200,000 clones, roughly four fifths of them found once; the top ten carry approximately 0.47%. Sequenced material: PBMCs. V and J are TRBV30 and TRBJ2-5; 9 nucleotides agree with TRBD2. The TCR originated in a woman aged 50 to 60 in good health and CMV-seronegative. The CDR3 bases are TGTGCCTGGGGTCTAGCGGGGCGACAAGAGACCCAGTACTTC. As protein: CAWGLAGRQETQYF.